Listed below are T cell receptor beta chains from one sample, sequenced in a study of shared clonotypes between healthy human individuals. Libraries were prepared by immunoSEQ multiplex PCR; TCRdb keeps only in-frame clonotypes and omits some of them. The sample carries roughly 500,000 clones, approximately 80% recorded once. Sequenced sample: PBMCs. The receptors stem from a woman in her 40s in good health. Some clones in this sample may be carry-over from other donors' samples. The CDR3 runs from the conserved cysteine through the conserved F or W. The order of the fields is CDR3 DNA, CDR3 protein, clone size, J gene, V gene, D gene. The D gene is left open where the match is weak. Clone size is given for some rows only: seen once, a few or many times, or a class if the clone is expanded.

TGTGCCAGCAGCCCAGCGGGGGAAGAGCAGTTCTTC	CASSPAGEEQFF	.	TRBJ2-1	TRBV7-3	TRBD2
TGTGCCAGCAGTCCTTGGGATAATGAAAAACTGTTTTTT	CASSPWDNEKLFF	.	TRBJ1-4	TRBV27	.
TGTGCCAGTAGTATGGTGGGACAGGGCGGTGATGAAAAACTGTTTTTT	CASSMVGQGGDEKLFF	.	TRBJ1-4	TRBV19	TRBD1
TGTGCCTGGGGGACTAGCGGAAGTGAGCAGTTCTTC	CAWGTSGSEQFF	.	TRBJ2-1	TRBV30	TRBD2
TGTGCCAGCAGCACGCAATACTACGAGCAGTACTTC	CASSTQYYEQYF	.	TRBJ2-7	TRBV28	.
TGTGCCAGCAGTGAGGGGGATACAGCTAACTATGGCTACACCTTC	CASSEGDTANYGYTF	.	TRBJ1-2	TRBV2	.
TGTGCCAGCAGCGTTATTAGCGGGAGTTATGAGCAGTTCTTC	CASSVISGSYEQFF	.	TRBJ2-1	TRBV9	TRBD2
TGTGCCAGCAGTTTCCTCGGGACTAGCGGGAGGCCCCTAGTTATATACTTC	CASSFLGTSGRPLVIYF	.	TRBJ2-7	TRBV27	TRBD2
TGTGCCAGCAGTTACAGGGGGAGTCTGTTTTTT	CASSYRGSLFF	.	TRBJ1-4	TRBV2	TRBD1
TGCGCCAGCAGCTTGAGAACGGGAGGGAACACCGGGGAGCTGTTTTTT	CASSLRTGGNTGELFF	.	TRBJ2-2	TRBV5-1	TRBD2
TGTGCCAGCAGCTTAGATAGCGGGGCAAGCACAGATACGCAGTATTTT	CASSLDSGASTDTQYF	.	TRBJ2-3	TRBV7-2	TRBD2
TGTGCCAGCAGCCAAGACGGCCCGAGGGGCTATACCGGGGAGCTGTTTTTT	CASSQDGPRGYTGELFF	once	TRBJ2-2	TRBV4-2	.
TGTGCCAGCTCCCTCGGGGCGGCTGGGGCCAACGTCCTGACTTTC	CASSLGAAGANVLTF	once	TRBJ2-6	TRBV6-1	.
TGTGCCAGCAGTGGGGGGGACTATGGCTACACCTTC	CASSGGDYGYTF	.	TRBJ1-2	TRBV7-9	.